These T cell receptor beta chains were read from a single sample in a study of cytomegalovirus exposure and HLA in healthy donors. This table comes from immunoSEQ multiplex PCR, and its TCRdb copy is limited to in-frame clones, with some not included. Here the sample table reports fewer than 150,000 clones. The specimen was PBMCs. These receptors all come from a woman aged 55-70 years in good health and CMV-seronegative. Both conserved end residues are part of each CDR3. Each record gives: V gene, J gene, D gene, CDR3 DNA, CDR3 protein. A D gene is named only where the DNA matches it firmly.

>TRBV29-1|TRBJ2-3|NA
TGCAGCGTTGACTACTCTAGCACAGATACGCAGTATTTT
CSVDYSSTDTQYF
>TRBV5-1|TRBJ2-5|NA
TGCGCCAGCAGAAAAGGAGACTACCAAGAGACCCAGTACTTC
CASRKGDYQETQYF
>TRBV30|TRBJ2-1|TRBD2
TGTGCCTGGAGAGGGACTAGCGGCCTCAATGAGCAGTTCTTC
CAWRGTSGLNEQFF
>TRBV6-1|TRBJ2-2|TRBD2
TGTGCCAGCAGTGGGCTCCGAGCGGGGGGCTGGGCTGGGGAGCTGTTTTTT
CASSGLRAGGWAGELFF
>TRBV30|TRBJ2-7|TRBD1
TGTGCCTGGAGAGGGACAGGGCCCCTACGCGAGCAGTACTTC
CAWRGTGPLREQYF
>TRBV6-1|TRBJ1-2|NA
TGTGCCAGCAGTGGCCCCGGGTTCAACTATGGCTACACCTTC
CASSGPGFNYGYTF
>TRBV7-8|TRBJ1-1|TRBD1
TGTGCCAGCAGCCTAGGAGGACAGGGGGCTGCAGCTTTCTTT
CASSLGGQGAAAFF
>TRBV19|TRBJ1-5|NA
TGTGCCAGCCTTCGACAGGATTCAAATCAGCCCCAGCATTTT
CASLRQDSNQPQHF
>TRBV13|TRBJ2-5|NA
TGTGCCAGCAGCTTAGCAGGGGCAGAGACCCAGTACTTC
CASSLAGAETQYF
>TRBV28|TRBJ2-3|TRBD2
TGTGCCAGCAAGCGACTAGCGGGAGAAGATACGCAGTATTTT
CASKRLAGEDTQYF
>TRBV5-1|TRBJ2-1|TRBD2
TGCGCCAGCAGCTTGGCCTTAGCGGGGGGGTTCAATGAGCAGTTCTTC
CASSLALAGGFNEQFF
>TRBV18|TRBJ2-2|TRBD2
TGTGCCAGCTCACCAATCGCGGGAGATACCGGGGAGCTGTTTTTT
CASSPIAGDTGELFF
>TRBV28|TRBJ2-7|NA
TGTGCCAGCAGTTTACTGCAGGGGCTCGACGAGCAGTACTTC
CASSLLQGLDEQYF
>TRBV19|TRBJ1-2|TRBD1
TGTGCCAGTAGTATTTCTGGACAGGGGGCTCGTGGCTACACCTTC
CASSISGQGARGYTF
>TRBV28|TRBJ1-1|TRBD1
TGTGCCAGCAGCCACCCCGGGGCAGGGGGTACTGAAGCTTTCTTT
CASSHPGAGGTEAFF
>TRBV11-2|TRBJ1-2|NA
TGTGCCAGCAGCTCAGCGCAGAATGATGGCTACACCTTC
CASSSAQNDGYTF
>TRBV7-9|TRBJ2-2|NA
TGTGCCAGCAGCTTCCAGGGGTCCGGGGAGCTGTTTTTT
CASSFQGSGELFF
>TRBV6-5|TRBJ2-2|NA
TGTGCCAGCAGTTTCGGGGATTTGGGCGGGGAGCTGTTTTTT
CASSFGDLGGELFF
>TRBV28|TRBJ1-5|NA
TGTGCCAGCAGGCACACCCCGGGGGGTGGCAATCAGCCCCAGCATTTT
CASRHTPGGGNQPQHF
>TRBV6-5|TRBJ2-1|NA
TGTGCCAGCAGTTACTCTTCAGGGGCGGCCAACAATGAGCAGTTCTTC
CASSYSSGAANNEQFF
>TRBV28|TRBJ2-7|NA
TGTGCCAGCCGGACGGGACTCCCTGACTACGAGCAGTACTTC
CASRTGLPDYEQYF
>TRBV29-1|TRBJ1-5|NA
TGCAGCGTTGGTGGCGGTACAGGCGCAAATCAGCCCCAGCATTTT
CSVGGGTGANQPQHF
>TRBV14|TRBJ2-1|TRBD2
TGTGCCAGCAGCCAAGGGCTAGCGGGGTACTACAATGAGCAGTTCTTC
CASSQGLAGYYNEQFF
>TRBV19|TRBJ2-7|TRBD1
TGTGCCAGTAGTCCAATCGGACAGGCATCCTACGAGCAGTACTTC
CASSPIGQASYEQYF